This T cell receptor beta chain was identified during a study of beta chain features in type 1 diabetes. Whole-study findings and limits: In type 1 diabetes patients, VDJ junctions had fewer insertions; deletions at these junctions were more frequent.

Reverse transcription of all isolated RNA meant that expressed TCRB transcripts were sequenced. The data were produced by immunoSEQ multiplex PCR, yet TCRdb's version contains in-frame clones alone and is incomplete. The data hold about 900,000 clones, with 17% observed a single time. With regard to this clone: The antigen is not known.

The CDR3 is made up of 17 amino acids. Germline lookup yields CDR1 MNHNS and CDR2 SASEGT. V was shortened by 1 base and J by 1 base, with 15 bases between the two germline ends. The sequenced sample was naive CD4+ T cells from blood. The chain uses TRBV6-1 and TRBJ2-3; TRBD2 is a possible D gene (6 bases). The receptor's source is a woman younger than 30 in good health. CDR3 nucleotide sequence: TGTGCCAGCAGTGAAGGACTAGTTCCCTATCGCACAGATACGCAGTATTTT. Protein sequence: CASSEGLVPYRTDTQYF.